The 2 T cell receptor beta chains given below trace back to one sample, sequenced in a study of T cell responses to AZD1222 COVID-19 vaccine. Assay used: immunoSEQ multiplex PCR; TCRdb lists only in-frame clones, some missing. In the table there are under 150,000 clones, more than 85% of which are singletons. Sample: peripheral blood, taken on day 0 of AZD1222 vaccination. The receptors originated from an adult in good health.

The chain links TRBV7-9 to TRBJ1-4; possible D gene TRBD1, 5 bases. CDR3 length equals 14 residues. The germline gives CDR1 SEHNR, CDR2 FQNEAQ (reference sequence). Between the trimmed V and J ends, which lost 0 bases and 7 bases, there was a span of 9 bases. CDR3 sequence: CASSLAARVEKLFF. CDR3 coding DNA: TGTGCCAGCAGCTTAGCGGCCAGGGTTGAAAAACTGTTTTTT.

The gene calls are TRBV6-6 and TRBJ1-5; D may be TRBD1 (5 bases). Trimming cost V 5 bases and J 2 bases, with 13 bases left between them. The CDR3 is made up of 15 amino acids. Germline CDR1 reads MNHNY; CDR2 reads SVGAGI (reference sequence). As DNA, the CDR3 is TGTGCCAGCAGTCCGCCCGGGGACCGCAATCAGCCCCAGCATTTT. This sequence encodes CASSPPGDRNQPQHF.